This T cell receptor beta chain originates from a study of blood T cell repertoires in COVID-19 (dated by TCRdb to between 2020 and 2021). Broadly, across the study: Collaborator samples came from the United States, Italy and Spain and covered acute and convalescent phases of COVID-19. The material from the prospective study consisted of cDNA or gDNA derived from T cells, B-cell-depleted T cells, or PBMCs. Samples came from the ongoing ImmuneRACE study (first 160 participants) plus 1,254 subjects from 6 global collaborators. A freely available public database, intended as a resource for researchers studying the immune response to SARS-CoV-2, is where the repertoires were released. Nearly every sample came with metadata listing a de-identified subject ID, COVID-19 status, age in years and sex. Deeply sampled blood TCRbeta repertoires from subjects exposed to, actively infected with, or recovered from COVID-19 were included in the dataset. Where available, HLA class I and class II types were obtained from metadata supplied by the sample provider rather than from assay-based typing. The paper as a whole reports these results and caveats: The amount of clinical and demographic metadata varied by source and participant and was provided uncurated.

Participants in the prospective study were aged roughly 18 to 95 years, lived in over 20 United States geographic areas, and enrolled through a virtual design. Cohort assignment in the prospective study relied on participant-reported clinical history from a screening survey and a study questionnaire. Recovered participants in ImmuneRACE Cohort 3 were defined as having two consecutive negative NP/OP PCR tests, clearance from a healthcare professional, or resolution of symptoms. In the prospective study, mobile phlebotomists collected whole blood, serum and a nasopharyngeal or oropharyngeal swab from each participant. Additional blood draws and questionnaires over an approximately two-month period could optionally be provided by prospective study participants. Blood samples from the prospective study were shipped frozen or at room temperature prior to DNA extraction. This clone was detected only once. The clone's antigen remains unknown. No base qualities exist here, and no much larger clone lies one base off it.

As encoded in the germline V gene, CDR1 is MNHEY while CDR2 is SVGAGI. The trim is 6 bases for V and 7 bases for J, with a gap of 21 bases between the germline ends. From the cysteine up to the phenylalanine, the CDR3 has a length of 15 residues. Only CDR3 DNA is held: 45 bases, read in frame from base 1. TCRbeta CDR3 regions were amplified from genomic DNA by means of the immunoSEQ Assay, a bias-controlled multiplex PCR. The authors' pipeline ran thus. Nucleated cell counts per sample were estimated from amplification of reference gene primers within the assay. To quantify the absolute abundance of each unique TCRbeta CDR3 rearrangement, sequence reads were collapsed and filtered. For each sample, productive Simpson clonality was calculated by taking the square root of Simpson's diversity index across productive rearrangements. TCRdb mirrors the immuneACCESS table, restricted to in-frame sequences. Some clones are absent from its copies; in checked studies, under half trace to an unresolved V gene, and the reason for the others is unknown. That table gives V, J and clone size, and the DNA gave D and trimming. This sample comprises roughly 330,000 clones, approximately 87% of them detected only once. The top ten hold less than 6% of the sample.

The source of this sequence is a woman in her 30s who had recovered from COVID-19. Sequencing was performed on PBMCs or T cells enriched from blood (not recorded which). This receptor chain uses TRBV6-5 and TRBJ1-2; tentative D gene TRBD1, with 6 bases matching. The CDR3 has the sequence CASRTYRETWLGYTF. The DNA sequence is TGTGCCAGCAGGACGTACAGGGAAACGTGGCTTGGCTACACCTTC.